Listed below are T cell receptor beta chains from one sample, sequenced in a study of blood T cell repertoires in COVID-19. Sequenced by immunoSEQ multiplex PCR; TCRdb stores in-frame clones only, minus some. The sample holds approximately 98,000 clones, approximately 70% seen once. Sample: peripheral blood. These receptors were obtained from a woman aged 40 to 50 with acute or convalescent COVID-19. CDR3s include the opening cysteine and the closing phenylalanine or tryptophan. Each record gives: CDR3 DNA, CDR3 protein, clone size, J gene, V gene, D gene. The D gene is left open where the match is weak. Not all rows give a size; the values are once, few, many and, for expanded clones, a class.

CDR3nt: TGTGCTAGTGGTACGGAGGGAAACACCATATATTTT
CDR3aa: CASGTEGNTIYF
abundance: NA
j_gene: TRBJ1-3
v_gene: TRBV12-5
d_gene: NA

CDR3nt: TGTGCCAGCAGTTCATGGGGGGGTGGACTAGCGGGTTTAGAAGGCAATGAGCAGTTCTTC
CDR3aa: CASSSWGGGLAGLEGNEQFF
abundance: NA
j_gene: TRBJ2-1
v_gene: TRBV28
d_gene: TRBD2

CDR3nt: TGTGCTAGTGGTTTCGACAGGGTATCTAGCACAGATACGCAGTATTTT
CDR3aa: CASGFDRVSSTDTQYF
abundance: NA
j_gene: TRBJ2-3
v_gene: TRBV12-5
d_gene: TRBD1

CDR3nt: TGTGCCAGCAGCTTAACTTCACTAGCGAACACAGATACGCAGTATTTT
CDR3aa: CASSLTSLANTDTQYF
abundance: NA
j_gene: TRBJ2-3
v_gene: TRBV7-6
d_gene: TRBD2

CDR3nt: TGTGCCAGCAGGGTACCGGGGACAGAGAAAAACATTCAGTACTTC
CDR3aa: CASRVPGTEKNIQYF
abundance: few
j_gene: TRBJ2-4
v_gene: TRBV6-5
d_gene: TRBD1

CDR3nt: TGTGCCAGTATATCCCCCGGGGAAAGGGAGCTGTTTTTT
CDR3aa: CASISPGERELFF
abundance: NA
j_gene: TRBJ2-2
v_gene: TRBV19
d_gene: NA

CDR3nt: TGTGCCAGCAGCCAAGATCTACAGGGGTTTGAAAAACTGTTTTTT
CDR3aa: CASSQDLQGFEKLFF
abundance: few
j_gene: TRBJ1-4
v_gene: TRBV3-1/TRBV3-2
d_gene: TRBD1

CDR3nt: TGTGCCACCAATAGCGGGGGGGGCCGTGAGCAGTTCTTC
CDR3aa: CATNSGGGREQFF
abundance: NA
j_gene: TRBJ2-1
v_gene: TRBV10-3
d_gene: TRBD2

CDR3nt: TGTGCCAGCAGGTTAGGGGCTAGCGGGGGAGTGTACAATGAGCAGTTCTTC
CDR3aa: CASRLGASGGVYNEQFF
abundance: NA
j_gene: TRBJ2-1
v_gene: TRBV7-2
d_gene: TRBD2

CDR3nt: TGTGCCAGCAGACCTACTGGAGGGGCTGGCAATGAGCAGTTCTTC
CDR3aa: CASRPTGGAGNEQFF
abundance: NA
j_gene: TRBJ2-1
v_gene: TRBV6-2/TRBV6-3
d_gene: NA

CDR3nt: TGTGCCAGCAGTTTAGGCAGGGTGGGCGAGCAGTACTTC
CDR3aa: CASSLGRVGEQYF
abundance: few
j_gene: TRBJ2-7
v_gene: TRBV28
d_gene: NA

CDR3nt: TGTGCCACCAGTGCTCTAAACACCGGGGAGCTGTTTTTT
CDR3aa: CATSALNTGELFF
abundance: NA
j_gene: TRBJ2-2
v_gene: TRBV24-1
d_gene: NA

CDR3nt: TGTGCCTCGAATTCCCAGGGTATTGCTGGAAACACCATATATTTT
CDR3aa: CASNSQGIAGNTIYF
abundance: few
j_gene: TRBJ1-3
v_gene: TRBV19
d_gene: NA

CDR3nt: TGTGCCAGCAGCGACTCCGCCGCAAACAATGAGCAGTTCTTC
CDR3aa: CASSDSAANNEQFF
abundance: NA
j_gene: TRBJ2-1
v_gene: TRBV11-2
d_gene: NA

CDR3nt: TGTGCCAGCAGCTTAGGAGCTAGCGCAATTCAGACCCAGTACTTC
CDR3aa: CASSLGASAIQTQYF
abundance: NA
j_gene: TRBJ2-5
v_gene: TRBV7-2
d_gene: NA

CDR3nt: TGTGCCAGCAGGGGGACAAACGGAAACACCATATATTTT
CDR3aa: CASRGTNGNTIYF
abundance: few
j_gene: TRBJ1-3
v_gene: TRBV12-3/TRBV12-4
d_gene: NA

CDR3nt: TGTGCCAGCAGTTTCTTGGGACAGCGACCTGACGAGCAGTACTTC
CDR3aa: CASSFLGQRPDEQYF
abundance: NA
j_gene: TRBJ2-7
v_gene: TRBV28
d_gene: TRBD1

CDR3nt: TGTGCCAGCAGCATAGGACAGCGACTATACGGCTACACCTTC
CDR3aa: CASSIGQRLYGYTF
abundance: NA
j_gene: TRBJ1-2
v_gene: TRBV5-6
d_gene: NA

CDR3nt: TGTGCCAGCAGTTTCGTAACGGGGAGTGTAGGTTGGAACACTGAAGCTTTCTTT
CDR3aa: CASSFVTGSVGWNTEAFF
abundance: NA
j_gene: TRBJ1-1
v_gene: TRBV28
d_gene: NA

CDR3nt: TGCAGTGCTAGTGGGGCCGATGGCTACACCTTC
CDR3aa: CSASGADGYTF
abundance: NA
j_gene: TRBJ1-2
v_gene: TRBV20-1
d_gene: NA

CDR3nt: TGCGCCAGCAGCCAAGGACTAGCGGGGATGTACGAGCAGTACTTC
CDR3aa: CASSQGLAGMYEQYF
abundance: NA
j_gene: TRBJ2-7
v_gene: TRBV4-1
d_gene: TRBD2

CDR3nt: TGTGCCAGCAGCTACCAATGGGGTGGGGGGTTCACCTACAATGAGCAGTTCTTC
CDR3aa: CASSYQWGGGFTYNEQFF
abundance: NA
j_gene: TRBJ2-1
v_gene: TRBV5-6
d_gene: NA

CDR3nt: TGTGCCTGGACCCCTAAGGGACTAGCTTTCTCCTACGAGCAGTACTTC
CDR3aa: CAWTPKGLAFSYEQYF
abundance: NA
j_gene: TRBJ2-7
v_gene: TRBV30
d_gene: TRBD2